A selection of T cell receptor beta chains follows, all from one sample in a study of cytomegalovirus exposure and HLA in healthy donors. Assay used: immunoSEQ multiplex PCR; TCRdb lists only in-frame clones, some missing. The table has 90,000 to 130,000 clones, roughly 68% seen once. Sample: PBMCs. These receptor sequences come from a woman in her twenties or thirties in good health and CMV-seronegative. Both conserved end residues are part of each CDR3. Each record gives: J gene, V gene, D gene, clone size, CDR3 protein, CDR3 DNA. The D gene is left open where the match is weak. Some rows have no size entry. The others give once, few or many, or a class for an expanded clone.

>TRBJ1-5|TRBV6-4|NA|once
CASSPRENQPQHF
TGTGCCAGCAGCCCCAGGGAAAATCAGCCCCAGCATTTT
>TRBJ1-2|TRBV11-2|NA|once
CASSFVFPGNSANYGYTF
TGTGCCAGCAGCTTCGTCTTTCCAGGGAACTCAGCTAACTATGGCTACACCTTC
>TRBJ1-2|TRBV5-1|NA|NA
CASSLGERYGYTF
TGCGCCAGCAGCTTGGGAGAAAGATATGGCTACACCTTC
>TRBJ1-2|TRBV19|TRBD1|NA
CASRTDRDYGYTF
TGTGCCAGTCGAACAGACAGGGATTATGGCTACACCTTC
>TRBJ1-5|TRBV5-8|TRBD1|few
CASSFPGTAYQPQHF
TGTGCCAGCAGCTTTCCCGGGACAGCGTATCAGCCCCAGCATTTT
>TRBJ2-2|TRBV5-1|NA|NA
CASSTGQNTGELFF
TGCGCCAGCAGCACGGGACAGAACACCGGGGAGCTGTTTTTT
>TRBJ1-1|TRBV7-9|NA|NA
CASSLSSGETEAFF
TGTGCCAGCAGCTTATCATCAGGGGAAACTGAAGCTTTCTTT
>TRBJ1-2|TRBV2|TRBD1|NA
CASSWGGTGNYGYTF
TGTGCCAGCAGTTGGGGTGGGACAGGCAACTATGGCTACACCTTC
>TRBJ1-3|TRBV6-5|NA|NA
CASSWDFSGNTIYF
TGTGCCAGCAGCTGGGACTTCTCTGGAAACACCATATATTTT
>TRBJ1-2|TRBV20-1|NA|NA
CSASVVYGYTF
TGCAGTGCTAGTGTCGTTTATGGCTACACCTTC
>TRBJ2-5|TRBV27|TRBD1|NA
CASSFTTGVGETQYF
TGTGCCAGCAGTTTCACTACAGGGGTAGGAGAGACCCAGTACTTC
>TRBJ2-1|TRBV6-1|TRBD2|NA
CASSEESSGSRVQFF
TGTGCCAGCAGTGAAGAGTCTAGCGGGAGTAGGGTGCAGTTCTTC
>TRBJ2-7|TRBV10-3|NA|once
CAMATGLSSYEQYF
TGTGCCATGGCAACCGGACTCAGCTCCTACGAGCAGTACTTC
>TRBJ2-7|TRBV5-1|TRBD1|NA
CASSVAGQGGEQYF
TGCGCCAGCAGCGTAGCGGGACAGGGGGGCGAGCAGTACTTC
>TRBJ2-7|TRBV7-9|NA|few
CASSFARQAPTEQYF
TGTGCCAGCAGCTTTGCTCGGCAGGCCCCTACCGAGCAGTACTTC